These T cell receptor beta chains were read from a single sample in a study of cytomegalovirus exposure and HLA in healthy donors. The protocol was immunoSEQ multiplex PCR, while the TCRdb copy is restricted to in-frame clones and leaves out a portion. The sample records under 150,000 clones, 75% to 90% being singletons. The sequencing sample was made of PBMCs. These receptors all stem from a male donor in good health and CMV-seronegative. Both conserved end residues are part of each CDR3. The order of the fields is J gene, D gene, V gene, clone size, CDR3 protein, CDR3 DNA. A D gene is named only where the DNA matches it firmly. Some rows mark clone size as missing; the rest say once, few, many or name a class of expanded clone.

J gene: TRBJ2-1
D gene: NA
V gene: TRBV5-1
clone size: NA
CDR3 protein: CASSFGDRSYNEQFF
CDR3 DNA: TGCGCCAGCAGCTTCGGGGATAGATCCTACAATGAGCAGTTCTTC

J gene: TRBJ1-4
D gene: NA
V gene: TRBV4-1
clone size: NA
CDR3 protein: CASSQVYGEKLFF
CDR3 DNA: TGCGCCAGCAGCCAAGTCTATGGTGAAAAACTGTTTTTT

J gene: TRBJ2-4
D gene: TRBD1
V gene: TRBV4-1
clone size: NA
CDR3 protein: CASSQADRGNSQYF
CDR3 DNA: TGCGCCAGCAGCCAAGCCGACAGGGGAAACAGTCAGTACTTC

J gene: TRBJ2-6
D gene: NA
V gene: TRBV25-1
clone size: NA
CDR3 protein: CASSAPGHIPSGANVLTF
CDR3 DNA: TGTGCCAGCAGTGCCCCGGGACACATACCCTCTGGGGCCAACGTCCTGACTTTC

J gene: TRBJ2-1
D gene: TRBD1
V gene: TRBV5-1
clone size: NA
CDR3 protein: CASSLAAYPGQGNEQFF
CDR3 DNA: TGCGCCAGCAGCTTGGCTGCCTACCCGGGACAGGGGAATGAGCAGTTCTTC

J gene: TRBJ2-5
D gene: TRBD2
V gene: TRBV5-4
clone size: NA
CDR3 protein: CASSSGLAGAETQYF
CDR3 DNA: TGTGCCAGCAGCTCAGGACTAGCGGGAGCAGAGACCCAGTACTTC

J gene: TRBJ2-1
D gene: TRBD1
V gene: TRBV7-9
clone size: NA
CDR3 protein: CASSGSGTGAYNEQFF
CDR3 DNA: TGTGCCAGCAGCGGATCCGGGACAGGGGCTTACAATGAGCAGTTCTTC

J gene: TRBJ1-5
D gene: NA
V gene: TRBV7-2
clone size: NA
CDR3 protein: CASSLLQGNQPQHF
CDR3 DNA: TGTGCCAGCAGCTTGCTCCAGGGTAATCAGCCCCAGCATTTT

J gene: TRBJ2-7
D gene: NA
V gene: TRBV10-1
clone size: NA
CDR3 protein: CASPRGNEQYF
CDR3 DNA: TGCGCCAGCCCCCGGGGGAACGAGCAGTACTTC

J gene: TRBJ1-6
D gene: NA
V gene: TRBV30
clone size: once
CDR3 protein: CAWSEGYRQNSPLHF
CDR3 DNA: TGTGCCTGGAGCGAAGGGTACAGGCAGAATTCACCCCTCCACTTT